The present T cell receptor beta chain was sequenced within a study of technical replicates of blood from a few donors. Some clones are missing from TCRdb's copy, which holds only in-frame ones; the method was immunoSEQ multiplex PCR. The sample lists around 84,000 clones, 97% seen once, with approximately 0.18% in the top ten. This CDR3 is 15 amino acids long. Germline V lookup: CDR1 SQVTM, CDR2 ANQGSEA. The J segment lost 4 bases and the V segment lost 5 bases, leaving 6 bases of the junction unmatched. This TCR was sampled from a human donor in good health. This sequence joins TRBV29-1 and TRBJ2-1, with 12 bases fitting TRBD2. Sequenced sample: T cells isolated from PBMCs. CDR3 protein: CSVSYGTSGYNEQFF. In DNA form, the CDR3 reads TGCAGCGTTAGTTATGGGACTAGCGGGTACAATGAGCAGTTCTTC.